This T cell receptor (beta chain) was captured in a study of T cells in localized non-small cell lung cancer. A note on this clone: Its specificity is not known.

Sequenced by immunoSEQ multiplex PCR; TCRdb stores in-frame clones only, minus some. The table shows around 53,000 clones, with roughly 80% occurring only once. Study-level findings and limits: Within adjacent lung there appeared a median approximately 62 of the top 100 tumor clones.

Germline V gene sequence: CDR1 SGHNT, CDR2 YYREEE (reference sequence). There are 13 residues in the CDR3. Between the trimmed V and J ends, which lost 3 bases and 7 bases, there was a span of 11 bases. The gene calls are TRBV5-4 and TRBJ2-1, with D possibly TRBD1 on 6 matching bases. The sample here was PBMCs, taken before any cancer treatment. The receptor's source is a woman aged 35 to 70 with stage II lung adenocarcinoma. The CDR3 protein is CASSSGQLNEQFF. CDR3 DNA: TGTGCCAGCAGCTCTGGACAGCTTAATGAGCAGTTCTTC.